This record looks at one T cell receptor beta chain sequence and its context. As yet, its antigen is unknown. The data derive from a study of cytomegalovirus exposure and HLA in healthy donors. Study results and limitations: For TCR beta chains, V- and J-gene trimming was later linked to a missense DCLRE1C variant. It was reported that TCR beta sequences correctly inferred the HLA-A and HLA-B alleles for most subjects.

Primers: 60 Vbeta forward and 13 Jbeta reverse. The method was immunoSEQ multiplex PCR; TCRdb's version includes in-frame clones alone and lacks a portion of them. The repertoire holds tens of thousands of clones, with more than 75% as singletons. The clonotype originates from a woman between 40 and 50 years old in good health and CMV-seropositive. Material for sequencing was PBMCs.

DNA for the CDR3: TGTGCCAGCAGTTACTGGACAGAGGGGTACGAGCAGTACTTC. It yields the protein CASSYWTEGYEQYF. This chain joins TRBV6-6 and TRBJ2-7; possibly TRBD1 for D (6 bases). The CDR3 has 14 amino acids. The germline V gene encodes CDR1 MNHNY and CDR2 SVGAGI (reference sequence). V was trimmed by 1 base and J by 4 bases, leaving 11 bases between them.